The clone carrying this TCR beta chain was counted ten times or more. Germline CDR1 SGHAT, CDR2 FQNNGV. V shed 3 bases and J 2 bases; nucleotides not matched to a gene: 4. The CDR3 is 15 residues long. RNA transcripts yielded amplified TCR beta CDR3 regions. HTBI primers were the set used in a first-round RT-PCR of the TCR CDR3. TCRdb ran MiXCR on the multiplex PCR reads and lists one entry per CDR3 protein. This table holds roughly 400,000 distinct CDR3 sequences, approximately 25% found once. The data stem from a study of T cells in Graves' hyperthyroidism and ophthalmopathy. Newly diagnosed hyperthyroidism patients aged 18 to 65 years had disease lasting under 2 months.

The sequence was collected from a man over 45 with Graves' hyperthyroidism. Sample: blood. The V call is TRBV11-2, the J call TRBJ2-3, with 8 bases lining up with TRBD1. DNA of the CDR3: TGTGCCAGCAGCTTTCCAGGGGGCCACACAGATACGCAGTATTTT. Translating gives CASSFPGGHTDTQYF.